This T cell receptor (beta chain) was profiled in a study of naive and memory T cell subsets. Findings and caveats of the study: The RNA method is potentially sensitive to activation and differentiation changes.

TCR cDNA received a 3' ligated oligonucleotide that carried a UMI. Adult healthy volunteers gave 2.5 ml peripheral blood for whole-blood RNA. Ligated cDNA underwent four rounds of PCR with nested alpha and beta constant region primers and SP2. Alpha and beta constant region primers primed reverse transcription for blood and skin samples. TCRdb processed the UMI-ligation and nested PCR reads anew with MiXCR; each CDR3 protein has one entry. The table shows about 26,000 distinct CDR3 sequences, with around 5.2% occurring only once. By proportion, this clonotype is medium-sized. The antigen is undetermined. Germline V gene lookup returns CDR1 DFQATT and CDR2 SNEGSKA (reference sequence). V was clipped by 7 bases and J by 2 bases; unmatched bases: 5. This CDR3 is 14 amino acids long.

The genes are TRBV20-1 and TRBJ2-3; 11 positions agree with TRBD2. The sample comprised blood. This receptor was identified in an adult in good health. CDR3 nucleotides: TGCAGTGGCCTAGCGGGAGGCTTCACAGATACGCAGTATTTT. It codes for CSGLAGGFTDTQYF.